This T cell receptor beta chain was obtained from a study of T-cell memory formation after mild COVID-19. Notes on the study in general: Clones shrinking from day 15 to 85 showed even CD4/CD8 mixes; later expanders tilted CD4+. The main location of contracting CD4+ clones was CM and EM, and that of contracting CD8+ clones was EMRA.

This clonotype was seen only a few times. Its target is unknown. Via MiXCR, TCRdb re-called the 5' RACE reads, giving one row per CDR3 protein. The sample holds about 440,000 distinct CDR3 sequences, 20% seen once. Germline V gene sequence: CDR1 MNHEY, CDR2 SVGAGI. CDR3 length equals 14 residues. V lost 8 bases, J lost 6 bases, and 19 bases lay in between. J is TRBJ1-2 and V is TRBV6-5, with D tentatively TRBD1 (6 bases). The TCR sequence derives from an adult woman who had mild COVID-19 (a few samples of this study predate the infection). Cell type and time point are not known. The sample was PBMCs or a T cell subset sorted from them (not recorded which). DNA of the CDR3: TGTGCCAGCTGGGGGGGAGGGGGGATTGATGGCTACACCTTC. Protein product: CASWGGGGIDGYTF.